Given below is one T cell receptor (beta chain) in context. Its specificity is not known. Assay used: immunoSEQ multiplex PCR; TCRdb lists only in-frame clones, some missing. The table records fewer than 75,000 clones, less than 85% of them present only once. This sample is part of a study of vaccination effects on CD4 cells after COVID-19. The CDR3 loop spans 14 amino acids. Germline-derived CDR1 and CDR2 are LGHDT and YNNKEL (reference sequence). V was cut by 4 bases and J by 1 base, with 10 bases left in between. On roughly day 10 of culture, CD4+ T cells were separated out. It was two doses of either the BNT162b2 or mRNA-1273 vaccine that participants received.

This receptor was taken from a human donor who received a COVID-19 vaccine. This specimen consisted of CD4+ T cells from PBMCs cultured without peptide, obtained after COVID-19 vaccination. The chain couples TRBV3-1 (or the pseudogene TRBV3-2) to TRBJ1-1, with a weak D call TRBD1 (5 bases). The CDR3 here is CASSPIGGNTEAFF. The CDR3 bases are TGTGCCAGCAGCCCAATTGGGGGGAACACTGAAGCTTTCTTT.